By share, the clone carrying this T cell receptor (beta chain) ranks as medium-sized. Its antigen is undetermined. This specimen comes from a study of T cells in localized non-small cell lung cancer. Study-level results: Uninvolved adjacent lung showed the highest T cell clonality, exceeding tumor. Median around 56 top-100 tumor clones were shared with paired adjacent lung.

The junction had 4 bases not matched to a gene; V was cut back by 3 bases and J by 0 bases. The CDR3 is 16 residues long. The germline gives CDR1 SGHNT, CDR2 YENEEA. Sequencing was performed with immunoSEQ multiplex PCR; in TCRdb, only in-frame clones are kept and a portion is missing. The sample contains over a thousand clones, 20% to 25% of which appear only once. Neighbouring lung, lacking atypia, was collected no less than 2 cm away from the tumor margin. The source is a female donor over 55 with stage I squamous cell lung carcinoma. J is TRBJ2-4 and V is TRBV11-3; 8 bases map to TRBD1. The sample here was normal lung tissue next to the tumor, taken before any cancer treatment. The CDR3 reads CASSLRTGLAKNIQYF. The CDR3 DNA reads TGTGCCAGCAGCTTGAGGACAGGGTTAGCCAAAAACATTCAGTACTTC. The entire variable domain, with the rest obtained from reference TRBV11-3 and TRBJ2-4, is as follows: EAGVVQSPRYKIIEKKQPVAFWCNPISGHNTLYWYLQNLGQGPELLIRYENEEAVDDSQLPKDRFSAERLKGVDSTLKIQPAELGDSAVYLCASSLRTGLAKNIQYFGAGTRLSVL.